The sequence of this T cell receptor (beta chain) was determined in a study of blood T cells in healthy people across ages. This clonotype showed up just a few times. Its specificity is unknown. Study findings and constraints: There were more naive CD4+ cells and higher diversity in long-lived donors than in aged donors. A strong correlation was found between TCR beta diversity and the percentage of naive T cells.

A second PCR of 7 to 11 cycles used a sample-barcoded 5' primer and a J-beta primer mix. Samples each returned at least 3 million CDR3-containing paired-end reads. TCRdb reanalysed the 5' RACE reads using MiXCR and keeps one entry per CDR3 protein. The sample contains roughly 1.4 million distinct CDR3 sequences, almost 60% of which appear only once. The CDR3 covers 13 residues. V shed 0 bases and J shed 3 bases, with 9 bases lying between them. Germline CDR1 reads DFQATT; CDR2 reads SNEGSKA (reference sequence). The V gene is TRBV20-1, the J gene TRBJ2-7; no clear D gene. The clonotype comes from a man in his late teens or twenties in good health. Material: blood. The CDR3 coding sequence is TGCAGTGCTAGAGATATGAGGATCTACGAGCAGTACTTC. This gives the protein CSARDMRIYEQYF.